One sample yielded the 31 T cell receptor beta chains listed below, sequenced in a study of shared clonotypes between healthy human individuals. Here immunoSEQ multiplex PCR was the method, and the copy in TCRdb shows in-frame clones only, minus some. The table shows over 950,000 clones, with about 72% occurring only once. The sequencing input was memory CD4+ T cells from PBMCs. Subset indicated: CD45RA-negative fraction. These receptors were taken from a man younger than 35 in good health. Some clones in this sample may be carry-over from other donors' samples.

V is TRBV11-3 and J is TRBJ2-3; tentatively, D is TRBD1 (6 bases). Germline CDR1 SGHNT, CDR2 YENEEA. The V end lost 1 base, the J end lost 7 bases, and 21 bases lay between the germline ends. The CDR3 is 17 residues long. CDR3 coding DNA: TGTGCCAGCAGCTTAGCCTCCGGGACATTGGGGCGAAATACGCAGTATTTT. Translated, it gives CASSLASGTLGRNTQYF.

The DNA of the CDR3 is TGTGCCAGCAGTACGGCACCGGGACAGGGGGAGTACGAGCAGTACTTC. It yields the protein CASSTAPGQGEYEQYF. The V and J genes are TRBV28 and TRBJ2-7, with 11 bases aligning to TRBD1. Trimming cost V 5 bases and J 4 bases; bases outside gene matches: 10. Germline loops: CDR1 MDHEN, CDR2 SYDVKM. This CDR3 has 16 amino acids.

This clone appeared many times. The V gene is TRBV11-3, the J gene TRBJ1-1; D possibly corresponds to TRBD1 (5 bases). Germline assignment: CDR1 SGHNT and CDR2 YENEEA. The CDR3 extends over 15 amino acids. The V gene lost 4 bases and the J gene lost 1 base, with 13 bases spanning the gap. Here the CDR3 DNA reads TGTGCCAGCAGCTCAGGCCAGGGAGCGAACACTGAAGCTTTCTTT. Protein sequence: CASSSGQGANTEAFF.

The chain recombines TRBV2 with TRBJ2-7; 9 nucleotides match TRBD1. Germline assignment: CDR1 SNHLY and CDR2 FYNNEI. The CDR3 extends over 12 amino acids. The trim removed 6 bases at V and 13 bases at J, leaving 10 bases unmatched. The CDR3 spells CASRISQGASYF. In nucleotides, the CDR3 is TGTGCCAGCAGGATCTCACAGGGGGCATCATACTTC.

This chain links TRBV29-1 with TRBJ1-1; D call uncertain. This CDR3 contains 14 residues. The germline V and J ends were trimmed by 1 base and 0 bases, with 9 bases remaining between them. The germline CDR1 and CDR2 sequences are SQVTM and ANQGSEA. The CDR3 spells CSVEAGYLNTEAFF. The CDR3 DNA reads TGCAGCGTTGAAGCCGGTTATTTGAACACTGAAGCTTTCTTT.

This clone was found many times. This CDR3 is also generated by other DNA sequences in the sample. The V gene is TRBV28, the J gene TRBJ1-2, with unresolved D. Germline V gene lookup returns CDR1 MDHEN and CDR2 SYDVKM. V dropped 6 bases and J dropped 4 bases, with 9 bases sitting between them. The CDR3 spans 12 residues. The CDR3 DNA is TGTGCCAGCAGCTTGCAGGCCTATGGCTACACCTTC. It yields the protein CASSLQAYGYTF.

This sequence joins TRBV5-1 and TRBJ1-5, with TRBD1 matching over 12 bases. This CDR3 is 15 amino acids long. The junction had 3 bases not matched to a gene; V was cut back by 4 bases and J by 4 bases. From germline, CDR1 is SGHRS and CDR2 YFSETQ. The CDR3 spells CASSPGQGANQPQHF. The CDR3 DNA sequence: TGCGCCAGCAGCCCGGGACAGGGGGCAAATCAGCCCCAGCATTTT.

V gene TRBV28 combines with J gene TRBJ2-1, with D uncertain. V lost 6 bases, J lost 4 bases, and 16 bases lay in between. CDR3 length: 15 amino acids. CDR1 is MDHEN, CDR2 SYDVKM, per germline. The CDR3 is CASRGYRRGYNEQFF. For the CDR3, the DNA is TGTGCCAGCAGAGGATACCGGCGCGGATACAATGAGCAGTTCTTC. Complete variable domain (other parts from reference TRBV28 and TRBJ2-1): DVKVTQSSRYLVKRTGEKVFLECVQDMDHENMFWYRQDPGLGLRLIYFSYDVKMKEKGDIPEGYSVSREKKERFSLILESASTNQTSMYLCASRGYRRGYNEQFFGPGTRLTVL.

With respect to this clone: Other DNA variants within this sample encode the same CDR3. V is TRBV7-9 and J is TRBJ2-3; the D gene is possibly TRBD2 (6 bases). Per germline, CDR1 SEHNR and CDR2 FQNEAQ (reference sequence). The CDR3 extends over 15 amino acids. V lost 3 bases and J lost 0, with 10 bases in between. The CDR3 DNA reads TGTGCCAGCAGCTTGGGTAGCGGCAGCACAGATACGCAGTATTTT. Protein: CASSLGSGSTDTQYF.

This chain uses TRBV5-4 with TRBJ2-6; D is undetermined. The germline V gene encodes CDR1 SGHNT and CDR2 YYREEE (reference sequence). V dropped 2 bases and J dropped 4 bases, with 10 bases sitting between them. CDR3 length: 15 amino acids. CDR3 amino acids: CASSFGSDGANVLTF. CDR3 bases: TGTGCCAGCAGCTTTGGGTCCGACGGGGCCAACGTCCTGACTTTC.

The gene calls are TRBV7-3 and TRBJ2-1; 7 nucleotides align to TRBD2. J was trimmed by 1 base and V by 2 bases; bases with no gene match: 11. The CDR3 is 18 residues long. CDR1 is SGHTA, CDR2 FQGTGA, per germline. The chain's CDR3 is CASSLRTLGGSSYNEQFF. The CDR3 DNA reads TGTGCCAGCAGCTTACGGACCCTCGGCGGGAGTTCCTACAATGAGCAGTTCTTC.

CDR3 in amino acids: CASSFQAGNTIYF. The DNA of the CDR3 is TGCGCCAGCAGCTTTCAGGCTGGAAACACCATATATTTT. The chain is built from TRBV5-1 and TRBJ1-3, with no clear D. In germline, CDR1 is SGHRS, CDR2 YFSETQ. V was shortened by 2 bases and J by 2 bases, with 5 bases between the two germline ends. There are 13 residues in the CDR3.

Worth noting for this clone: Within the sample, other DNA sequences also encode this same CDR3. The chain is built from TRBV7-2 and TRBJ2-2; 7 bases are shared with TRBD1. Germline values: CDR1 SGHTA, CDR2 FQGNSA. Trimming removed 5 bases from V and 4 bases from J; junction bases left unmatched: 4. This CDR3 region has 14 residues. The CDR3 protein is CASSPRQGTGELFF. CDR3 DNA: TGTGCCAGCAGCCCACGACAGGGCACCGGGGAGCTGTTTTTT.

The rearrangement uses TRBV10-3 and TRBJ1-1; D call uncertain. The V and J ends lost 4 bases and 2 bases respectively, with 20 bases between them. CDR1 is ENHRY, CDR2 SYGVKD, per germline. This CDR3 region has 17 residues. CDR3 nucleotides: TGTGCCATCAGTGGGATCGGGAGTAGGGCCCCTAACACTGAAGCTTTCTTT. This sequence encodes CAISGIGSRAPNTEAFF.

V gene TRBV10-1 combines with J gene TRBJ1-5; perhaps TRBD1 as D (5 bases). CDR3 length: 17 residues. The V end lost 4 bases, the J end lost 7 bases, and 23 bases lay between the germline ends. Germline CDR1 is WNHNN and CDR2 is SYGVQD (reference sequence). Here the CDR3 reads CASSAQWDAHRRQPQHF. The CDR3 nucleotides are TGCGCCAGCAGTGCGCAATGGGACGCCCACAGGCGCCAGCCCCAGCATTTT.

As concerns this clone: A far more abundant clone sits one base away, making this likely a read error. The rearrangement joins TRBV4-3 to TRBJ2-7, with D perhaps TRBD2 (6 bases). V dropped 4 bases and J dropped 6 bases, with 22 bases sitting between them. Germline V gene lookup returns CDR1 LGHNA and CDR2 YSLEER. This CDR3 is built from 16 residues. CDR3 DNA sequence: TGCGCCAGCAGCCGGGGATTATCGGGACTCCGGGCCGAGCAGTACTTC. Translation: CASSRGLSGLRAEQYF.

The rearrangement links TRBV9 to TRBJ2-7; D is perhaps TRBD1 (6 bases). CDR1 is SGDLS, CDR2 YYNGEE, per germline. Trimming removed 0 bases from V and 2 bases from J, with 15 bases in between. The CDR3 has 16 residues. CDR3: CASSVGGGTSAYEQYF. Written as DNA, the CDR3 is TGTGCCAGCAGCGTAGGAGGGGGTACGTCAGCCTACGAGCAGTACTTC. The full variable domain, completed using reference TRBV9 and TRBJ2-7, is DSGVTQTPKHLITATGQRVTLRCSPRSGDLSVYWYQQSLDQGLQFLIQYYNGEERAKGNILERFSAQQFPDLHSELNLSSLELGDSALYFCASSVGGGTSAYEQYFGPGTRLTVT.

The rearrangement uses TRBV18 and TRBJ2-1, with 7 bases matching TRBD2. J was trimmed by 9 bases and V by 2 bases; bases with no gene match: 4. The CDR3 length is 13 residues. CDR1 is KGHSH and CDR2 is LQKENI in the germline V gene. This CDR3 reads CASSPAGRSEQFF. The CDR3 coding sequence is TGTGCCAGCTCACCAGCCGGGAGGAGTGAGCAGTTCTTC.

V gene TRBV4-2 combines with J gene TRBJ2-2, with 13 bases lining up with TRBD2. V shed 0 bases, J shed 9 bases, and the junction held 4 bases outside the gene matches. The CDR3 contains 16 residues. The germline V gene encodes CDR1 LGHNA and CDR2 YNFKEQ. In DNA, the CDR3 is TGTGCCAGCAGCCAAGAAGGACTAGCGGGAGTGAGGGAGCTGTTTTTT. Protein product: CASSQEGLAGVRELFF.

In its sample, this clone was seen once. The rearrangement links TRBV5-1 to TRBJ2-3; 12 bases fit TRBD2. V gave up 2 bases and J gave up 6 bases; unmatched junction bases: 4. This CDR3 is built from 15 residues. Germline CDR1 reads SGHRS; CDR2 reads YFSETQ. CDR3 residues: CASSFLAGGADTQYF. The CDR3, as DNA: TGCGCCAGCAGCTTTCTAGCGGGAGGGGCTGATACGCAGTATTTT.

The rearrangement links TRBV10-2 to TRBJ2-2, with D tentatively TRBD2 (6 bases). V was trimmed by 6 bases and J by 7 bases, leaving 12 bases between them. The CDR3 contains 13 residues. Germline-derived CDR1 and CDR2 are WSHSY and SAAADI. CDR3 loop: CASSGTGDGELFF. CDR3 DNA sequence: TGCGCCAGCAGCGGGACTGGGGACGGGGAGCTGTTTTTT.

The chain carries TRBV7-3 and TRBJ2-1; the D gene is possibly TRBD2 (6 bases). The germline V gene encodes CDR1 SGHTA and CDR2 FQGTGA. CDR3 length: 12 residues. Trimming stripped 6 bases from V and 10 bases from J, with 13 bases between. In DNA, the CDR3 is TGTGCCAGCAGTTCCGTACTAGCCGAGCAGTTCTTC. Its protein product is CASSSVLAEQFF.

The V and J genes are TRBV7-2 and TRBJ2-7; D gene unclear. Per germline, CDR1 SGHTA and CDR2 FQGNSA. V lost 4 bases and J 6 bases, leaving 16 bases between the germline ends. The CDR3 consists of 14 residues. CDR3 DNA: TGTGCCAGCAGCTCGGTTTTCGGGCAGGCCGAGCAGTACTTC. Translated: CASSSVFGQAEQYF.

The chain recombines TRBV30 with TRBJ2-2; TRBD1 or TRBD2 may be the D gene (5 bases each). Germline V CDR1 and CDR2: GTSNPN, SVGIG (reference sequence). Trimming pared 3 bases from V and 0 bases from J, leaving 11 bases between. The CDR3 length is 15 residues. The CDR3 nucleotides are TGTGCCTGGAGGAGGGACGCCTCGAACACCGGGGAGCTGTTTTTT. It is translated as CAWRRDASNTGELFF.

The chain is built from TRBV11-1 and TRBJ2-5; the D is unclear. V shed 0 bases and J shed 1 base, with 3 bases lying between them. The CDR3 runs 13 residues. From germline, CDR1 is SGHAT and CDR2 FQDESV (reference sequence). The CDR3 reads CASSLAAQETQYF. As DNA, the CDR3 is TGTGCCAGCAGCTTAGCAGCCCAAGAGACCCAGTACTTC.

The V gene is TRBV7-2, the J gene TRBJ1-1; a possible D gene is TRBD1 (6 bases). V dropped 7 bases and J dropped 3 bases, with 12 bases sitting between them. Germline CDR1 is SGHTA and CDR2 is FQGNSA. This CDR3 spans 13 amino acids. Here the CDR3 reads CASIRGFDTEAFF. The CDR3 DNA sequence: TGTGCCAGCATAAGGGGGTTTGACACTGAAGCTTTCTTT.

This clone was recorded only once. The chain combines TRBV6-1 with TRBJ1-5, with 7 bases matching TRBD1. This CDR3 has 14 residues. CDR1 is MNHNS, CDR2 SASEGT, per germline. V gave up 10 bases and J gave up 9 bases; unmatched junction bases: 15. CDR3 coding DNA: TGTGCCACCAGGACAGGCCCCTCGGATGGGCCCCAGCATTTT. It translates to CATRTGPSDGPQHF.

The CDR3 sequence: CASSPPGSRRGNTIYF. The CDR3 nucleotides are TGTGCCAGCTCACCACCGGGATCCCGACGGGGAAACACCATATATTTT. J is TRBJ1-3 and V is TRBV18; no firm D call. V was clipped by 0 bases and J by 4 bases, with 13 bases between them. The germline CDR1 and CDR2 sequences are KGHSH and LQKENI. This CDR3 has 16 residues.

Comment on this clone: Other DNA sequences in the sample encode the same CDR3. The gene calls are TRBV11-2 and TRBJ1-2; the D is unclear. Germline V gives CDR1 SGHAT, CDR2 FQNNGV. The V gene lost 0 bases and the J gene lost 8 bases, with 10 bases spanning the gap. The CDR3 has 13 residues. The CDR3 nucleotides are TGTGCCAGCAGCTTAGAGTGGGGAGACGGCTACACCTTC. It specifies CASSLEWGDGYTF.

The chain links TRBV27 to TRBJ2-7; 11 positions agree with TRBD2. Germline CDR1 is MNHEY and CDR2 is SMNVEV (reference sequence). The CDR3 runs to 16 residues. V gave up 8 bases and J gave up 4 bases; unmatched junction bases: 13. CDR3 protein: CASWPLPGLAAYEQYF. The DNA for the CDR3 is TGTGCCAGCTGGCCCCTCCCGGGACTAGCGGCTTACGAGCAGTACTTC.

The chain uses TRBV27 and TRBJ2-1; 10 bases line up with TRBD2. After removal of 5 bases from V and 9 bases from J, the junction contained 10 bases not matched to a gene. The CDR3 consists of 15 residues. CDR1 MNHEY and CDR2 SMNVEV come from the germline V gene (reference sequence). Here the CDR3 DNA reads TGTGCCAGCAGTCTTTTTCCAGCGGGAGGGAGTGAGCAGTTCTTC. This encodes CASSLFPAGGSEQFF.